The next 10 T cell receptor beta chains were all read from a single sample in a study of T-cell reconstitution after alpha-beta-depleted transplantation in children. As it was prepared, the TCRbeta library received unique molecular identifiers. TCRdb used MiXCR to reprocess the PCR reads, holding one entry per CDR3 protein. The table has 600,000 to 700,000 distinct CDR3 sequences, 16% seen once. Sequencing used PBMCs from the stem cell graft donor, obtained from the stem cell graft. These receptors all stem from a human donor who donated a stem cell graft to a child with acute myeloid leukemia.

CDR3 sequence reads: CATATSRDYEQYF. As DNA, the CDR3 is TGTGCCACCGCGACAAGCCGGGACTACGAGCAGTACTTC. This chain links TRBV6-1 with TRBJ2-7; D perhaps matches TRBD2 (5 bases). Germline V gives CDR1 MNHNS, CDR2 SASEGT. The CDR3 spans 13 residues. V lost 10 bases, J lost 3 bases, and 16 bases lay in between.

This clonotype was picked up many times. The chain employs TRBV4-3 and TRBJ1-2; the D gene is possibly TRBD1 (5 bases). Germline V CDR1 and CDR2: LGHNA, YSLEER. The CDR3 has 16 amino acids. V was pared by 0 bases and J by 5 bases, with 16 bases between. The CDR3 here is CASSQDGAGKQYGYTF. The CDR3 DNA follows: TGCGCCAGCAGCCAAGATGGGGCAGGAAAGCAGTATGGCTACACCTTC.

The sample holds many counts of this clonotype. V gene TRBV5-1 combines with J gene TRBJ2-7; 8 nucleotides align to TRBD1. The CDR3 runs 15 residues. Germline assignment: CDR1 SGHRS and CDR2 YFSETQ. The trim removed 2 bases at V and 5 bases at J, leaving 9 bases unmatched. CDR3 DNA: TGCGCCAGCAGCTTAGGCCAGGGGGCATGGGACGAGCAGTACGTC. It translates to CASSLGQGAWDEQYV.

This clonotype came up a few times. The J gene is TRBJ2-1, the V gene TRBV10-3; the match to TRBD2 covers 7 bases. The V gene end was trimmed by 4 bases and the J gene end by 1 base; junction bases not matched to a gene: 10. CDR1 and CDR2 (germline): ENHRY, SYGVKD. The CDR3 has 17 residues. As DNA, the CDR3 is TGTGCCATCAGTGGGCCCGGGGAGCGGGGATCCTACAATGAGCAGTTCTTC. This encodes CAISGPGERGSYNEQFF.

At least ten counts were recorded for this clonotype. In DNA form, the CDR3 reads TGTGCCACCAGTGATAGAGCGGGGGGCACAGATACGCAGTATTTT. Its protein product is CATSDRAGGTDTQYF. The chain couples TRBV24-1 to TRBJ2-3, with 8 bases fitting TRBD2. There are 15 residues in the CDR3. Germline assignment: CDR1 KGHDR and CDR2 SFDVKD. V lost 3 bases and J lost 1; bases outside the gene matches: 2.

This clonotype was seen a handful of times. This chain links TRBV20-1 with TRBJ1-2; D might be TRBD1 (5 bases). The germline CDR1 and CDR2 sequences are DFQATT and SNEGSKA (reference sequence). The CDR3 spans 13 residues. V was shortened by 5 bases and J by 7 bases, with 17 bases between the two germline ends. CDR3 DNA: TGCAGTGCTCCTTCGACGCCGGGGGGTGGCTACACCTTC. Translation: CSAPSTPGGGYTF.

This clonotype was recorded many times. The chain is built from TRBV29-1 and TRBJ2-7, with D possibly TRBD2 on 5 matching bases. V lost 7 bases and J lost 6, with 10 bases in between. The length of the CDR3 is 10 residues. Germline V gene data show CDR1 as SQVTM and CDR2 as ANQGSEA. The CDR3 loop is CSAPAGEQYF. The CDR3 bases are TGCAGCGCCCCGGCGGGCGAGCAGTACTTC.

In this sample, this clonotype turned up a few times. The CDR3 protein is CASNSYEQYF. In nucleotides, the CDR3 is TGTGCCAGCAACAGCTACGAGCAGTACTTC. The rearrangement joins TRBV6-6 to TRBJ2-7, with unresolved D. Germline V gene lookup returns CDR1 MNHNY and CDR2 SVGAGI (reference sequence). There are 10 residues in the CDR3. Deletions cut 7 bases from V and 3 bases from J, with 4 bases between.

There are many counts of this clonotype. CDR3 DNA sequence: TGCAGTGCTAAGGACAGGGGTCAACTGGAGACCCAGTACTTC. Translated: CSAKDRGQLETQYF. The J gene is TRBJ2-5, the V gene TRBV20-1; 9 bases align to TRBD1. The CDR3 has 14 residues. J lost 5 bases, V lost 4 bases, and 8 bases had no gene match. The germline CDR1 and CDR2 sequences are DFQATT and SNEGSKA (reference sequence).

This clonotype was counted many times. The gene calls are TRBV7-9 and TRBJ1-1; D unresolved. Trimming removed 3 bases at V and 1 base at J, with 9 bases between. This CDR3 is 14 amino acids long. Germline loops: CDR1 SEHNR, CDR2 FQNEAQ (reference sequence). This CDR3 reads CASSLVNGNTEAFF. The CDR3 DNA sequence: TGTGCCAGCAGCTTGGTAAATGGGAACACTGAAGCTTTCTTT.